This T cell receptor (beta chain) was captured in a study of shared clonotypes between healthy human individuals (dated by TCRdb to 2020 to 2021). Describing the broader study: A couple of women and a few men aged 18 to 49 years were included in the cohort. To estimate repertoire size and how much clonotype sharing occurs between individuals, the study deeply sequenced the blood TCR repertoires of roughly 5 healthy adults. Per donor, leukapheresis produced somewhere between about 0.9 and 9 billion PBMCs. To increase sequencing depth and limit assay-specific biases, TCR repertoire library preparation and sequencing were carried out by different laboratories using diverse techniques. For each donor, CD4 naive and CD4 memory were each given three plates, CD8 naive was given two plates, and CD8 memory was given one plate.

The germline ends are 9 bases apart after V is trimmed by 1 base and J by 1 base. The CDR1 and CDR2 encoded by the germline V gene (reference sequence) are SEHNR and FQNEAQ. The CDR3, from cysteine to phenylalanine, totals 15 residues. The read is trimmed to its CDR3 DNA, 45 bases read in frame from base 1. CD8 naive samples were CD45RO-negative cells positively selected for CCR7, giving a CD45RA+CCR7+ population that excluded TemRA cells. The donors were healthy, HIV-negative adults who had no recently reported acute infections or vaccinations. Every donor was a Caucasian adult residing in Nashville, Tennessee, USA. After blood collection by leukapheresis, PBMCs were isolated using Ficoll-Histopaque density gradient centrifugation and then cryopreserved in the vapor phase of liquid nitrogen. Purity and quantity of every magnetically sorted T cell population were checked by analytical flow cytometry. From each sorted fraction, genomic DNA was isolated and quantified by UV absorbance on a Nanodrop 2000c.

A note on this clone: No antigen is known for it. No base-level quality is on record; no much larger clone is a single base apart.

The paper as a whole reports these results and caveats: Rarefaction of sorted-subset datasets indicated incomplete sequencing despite the large sequencing depth. Across a few donors, 5% to 6% of naive CD4, roughly 3.5% of naive CD8, about 2.3% of memory CD4, and about 0.44% of memory CD8 clonotypes were shared. Sampling was limited to blood, and TCR repertoires in tissue likely differ from TCR repertoires in blood. Based on pairwise subsampling, the degree of clonotype sharing among donors was expected to be affected by sequencing depth. Compared with non-shared clonotypes, the clonotypes found in all four sorted-subset donors had higher generation probabilities. Estimated clonotype richness was generally larger for naive than for memory subsets. Because the study included only a small number of donors, the genetic and exposure-history diversity represented was limited.

Using the deep immunoSEQ assay, TCR CDR3 regions were amplified from genomic DNA by multiplex PCR. For each cell subset, the extracted genomic DNA was distributed evenly across all wells of several immunoSEQ 96-well plates, and each plate served as one replicate. For sorted subsets, roughly 200 ng of genomic DNA, equivalent to around 29,000 T cell genomes, went into each replicate PCR. Purified libraries were measured with a Qubit 3.0 fluorometer, size-checked on a Bioanalyzer 2100, and measured again with the KAPA Library Quantification kit. Each immunoSEQ 96-well plate was sequenced on its own single-read 150-cycle Illumina NextSeq 550 flow cell. Per the original workflow: Because the immunoSEQ output included only junctional sequences and no quality scores, the filtering could not be the same as the filtering used for full-length reads. To assign V/J genes and CDR3, sequences were annotated against IMGT germline references using PyIR, a Python wrapper for IgBLAST v1.9. Reads with weak V/J assignments (E-value above 1e-6), missing CDR3, stop codons, out-of-frame junctions, or ambiguous translated residues were removed. V3J clonotypes were defined as sequences sharing the same inferred V gene, J gene, and CDR3 amino acid sequence. Percentage overlap between repertoires was computed as shared unique clonotypes divided by the size of the smaller repertoire. Richness of each repertoire was evaluated using RTK rarefaction, the Chao1 estimator, and Recon v2.1 estimates of unobserved clonotypes. OLGA was used to compute generation probabilities for all TCRbeta clonotypes that the gDNA method yielded from a handful of donors. TCRdb limited this immuneACCESS table to in-frame rearrangements with V and J called. A share of clones is missing; checked studies link under half to unresolved V genes, and the rest is unexplained. V, J and clone size were drawn from that table, and D and trimming were deduced from the DNA. Here the sample has around 2,100,000 clones; about 95% occur a single time. 0.9% to 1.5% of the sample comes from the top ten.

The chain is made from TRBV7-9 and TRBJ2-3; the D gene is not confidently resolved. The clonotype originates from a young man in good health. Sequencing was done on a sample of naive CD8+ T cells sorted from blood. The sample's cell subset or site, from its label and the paper: CD45RA+CCR7+. The nucleotides are TGTGCCAGCAGCTTAGAGATTGGGGGCACAGATACGCAGTATTTT. It translates to CASSLEIGGTDTQYF.